This T cell receptor beta chain was retrieved from a study of CD8+ T cells in alopecia areata. V was pared by 0 bases and J by 5 bases, with 10 bases between. Germline CDR1 is MNHEY and CDR2 is SVGAGI. The CDR3 spans 14 residues. The table lists this clone with a few counts. After isolation, RNA underwent reverse transcription to generate cDNA as the sequencing template. Some clones are missing from TCRdb's copy, which holds only in-frame ones; the method was immunoSEQ multiplex PCR. The table includes roughly 150,000 clones, roughly 60% detected once. PBMCs were stained for CD3, CD4 and CD8, and CD4+ and CD8+ T cells were sorted.

The sequence derives from a human donor in good health. Sequenced sample: CD8+ T cells sorted from blood. The chain couples TRBV6-5 to TRBJ2-5; TRBD1 is a possible D gene (5 bases). The CDR3 bases are TGTGCCAGCAGTTACTCTGGCAGGGCGGAGACCCAGTACTTC. Translating it yields CASSYSGRAETQYF.